The source of this T cell receptor beta chain is a study of T cell responses to AZD1222 COVID-19 vaccine. There are 11 residues in the CDR3. The germline V gene has CDR1 LNHDA and CDR2 SQIVND (reference sequence). Trimming shortened V by 5 bases and J by 10 bases, and 8 bases separated the two germline ends. Study-wide results and caveats: Targeting of unmutated variant regions was reportedly seen in nearly half of spike-specific TCRs. In a largely white British group with more females than males, clonal diversity was possibly underestimated. Dominant at 160-218 and 743-854, vaccine-associated CD4 TCRs also spanned spike.

Libraries were prepared by immunoSEQ multiplex PCR; TCRdb keeps only in-frame clonotypes and omits some of them. The sample holds 100,000 to 150,000 clones, just over 85% seen once. With respect to this clone: Its specificity is not known.

The sample consisted of peripheral blood, taken 28 days after the second AZD1222 dose. The rearrangement joins TRBV19 to TRBJ2-2; D might be TRBD1 or TRBD2, each matching 5 bases. The receptor's source is an adult who received the AZD1222 COVID-19 vaccine. The CDR3 sequence is CASSAGTELFF. CDR3 bases: TGTGCCAGTAGTGCCGGGACGGAGCTGTTTTTT.